These T cell receptor beta chains were read from a single sample in a study of cytomegalovirus exposure and HLA in healthy donors. Only in-frame clones appear in the TCRdb table, and some are missing; sequencing was by immunoSEQ multiplex PCR. The table has about 150,000 clones, 65% to 75% seen once. The sample comprised PBMCs. The origin of the receptors is a young man in good health and CMV-seronegative. Both conserved end residues are trimmed from each CDR3.

j_gene	v_gene	CDR3aa
TRBJ1-3	TRBV5-1	ASSVSGTPGNTIY
TRBJ2-7	TRBV10-3	AISDPGQGPYYYEQY
TRBJ1-6	TRBV28	ASSHRQGYNSPLH
TRBJ2-2	TRBV6-5	ASKWDRGNTGELF
TRBJ2-3	TRBV11-2	ASSLRRLAGFTDTQY
TRBJ1-5	TRBV19	ASSKNFHLSNQPQH
TRBJ2-7	TRBV5-5	ASSLVRDRLHEQY
TRBJ1-4	TRBV19	ASSLHRGANEKLF
TRBJ1-2	TRBV4-1	ASSPRDGANYGYT
TRBJ2-3	TRBV19	ASRKRGGMDTQY
TRBJ2-5	TRBV5-4	ASSLSGGATSGTQY
TRBJ2-2	TRBV7-2	ASSLALAGASNTGELF
TRBJ1-1	TRBV4-3	ASSHDGTGGTEAF
TRBJ2-3	TRBV5-4	ASRLAGYQDTQY
TRBJ2-3	TRBV6-4	ASSEGGAGGGDTQY
TRBJ2-6	TRBV4-3	ASSQTSGSGANVLT
TRBJ2-5	TRBV11-2	ASSLPKPSQETQY
TRBJ1-6	TRBV7-6	ASSLGGSYNSPLH
TRBJ2-3	TRBV2	ASRRRTGPDTDTQY
TRBJ2-6	TRBV5-4	ASSSKREGANVLT
TRBJ1-6	TRBV10-3	AIRGQGNSPLH
NA	TRBV5-1	ASSARGGNGSYEQY
TRBJ1-6	TRBV7-8	ASSLDLGGNNSPLH
TRBJ2-7	TRBV19	ASSASRANEQY
TRBJ2-3	TRBV7-2	ASGRDTQY
TRBJ1-2	TRBV9	ASSAVGPRGYT
TRBJ1-4	TRBV5-1	ASSLTGNEKLF